The clone carrying this T cell receptor (beta chain) was counted a few times. These data come from a study of blood T cells in healthy people across ages. From germline, CDR1 is MNHEY and CDR2 SVGEGT. V shed 7 bases and J shed 0 bases, with 21 bases lying between them. This CDR3 comprises 17 residues. Then a second PCR, running roughly 7 to 11 cycles, was carried out with a sample-barcoded 5' primer and a J-beta primer mix. Using its own MiXCR run on the 5' RACE reads, TCRdb lists one record per CDR3 protein. This sample has over 1,200,000 distinct CDR3 sequences, with approximately 59% found just once.

The J gene is TRBJ1-2, the V gene TRBV6-2 or TRBV6-3; possibly TRBD1 for D (5 bases). The receptor's source is a man aged 18-30 years in good health. Source material: blood. Written as DNA, the CDR3 is TGTGCCAGCACCCAACAAGGACACCGGCTTCCTAACTATGGCTACACCTTC. It specifies CASTQQGHRLPNYGYTF.